The rows below give T cell receptor beta chains drawn from one sample of a study of blood T cells in healthy people across ages. TCRdb redid the calling of the 5' RACE reads with MiXCR, one entry per CDR3 protein. The sample has 1.5 million to 2 million distinct CDR3 sequences; about 50% are singletons. Sequenced: blood. These receptors all stem from a woman between 40 and 55 years old in good health. CDR3s include the opening cysteine and the closing phenylalanine or tryptophan. D genes are given only for firm matches. Clone size is shown for a subset of rows, as once, few, many or a class of expanded clone.

V	size	D	J	CDR3	DNA
TRBV5-1	NA	NA	TRBJ1-1	CASSLAVTAMNTEAFF	TGCGCCAGCAGCTTGGCCGTTACAGCCATGAACACTGAAGCTTTCTTT
TRBV6-5	few	TRBD1	TRBJ2-7	CASSHRTGGGFEQYF	TGTGCCAGCAGCCACCGGACAGGGGGAGGGTTCGAGCAGTACTTC
TRBV11-2	few	TRBD1	TRBJ2-1	CASSRAGTGIYNEQFF	TGTGCCAGCAGCCGGGCCGGGACAGGGATCTACAATGAGCAGTTCTTC
TRBV6-5	NA	TRBD2	TRBJ2-1	CASSRLAGGLDEQFF	TGTGCCAGCAGCAGACTAGCGGGGGGTTTGGATGAGCAGTTCTTC
TRBV7-8	NA	TRBD1	TRBJ1-6	CASSWGQANSPLHF	TGTGCCAGCAGCTGGGGACAGGCCAATTCACCCCTCCACTTT
TRBV6-1	NA	NA	TRBJ2-7	CASTTSQRYEQYF	TGTGCCAGCACCACAAGCCAGAGGTACGAGCAGTACTTC
TRBV6-6	NA	NA	TRBJ1-4	CASRQGLTEEKLFF	TGTGCCAGCAGGCAGGGACTGACGGAGGAAAAACTGTTTTTT
TRBV5-1	NA	TRBD1	TRBJ2-7	CASSTSPGQDLYEQYF	TGCGCCAGCAGCACATCCCCGGGACAGGACCTCTACGAGCAGTACTTC
TRBV14	NA	TRBD1	TRBJ2-5	CASSQVEGALRETQYF	TGTGCCAGCAGCCAAGTTGAGGGGGCTCTAAGGGAGACCCAGTACTTC
TRBV27	once	NA	TRBJ2-1	CASSYTDAPGTQFF	TGTGCCAGCAGCTACACGGACGCTCCAGGGACCCAGTTCTTC
TRBV12-3/TRBV12-4	few	NA	TRBJ2-7	CASSLGKNGQQYF	TGTGCCAGCAGCCTCGGGAAGAACGGCCAGCAGTACTTC
TRBV20-1	few	TRBD2	TRBJ2-3	CSAETSGGSYAQYF	TGCAGTGCTGAGACTAGCGGGGGGAGTTATGCGCAGTATTTT
TRBV5-8	NA	NA	TRBJ1-1	CASSFQVVTDTEAFF	TGTGCCAGCAGCTTTCAAGTGGTTACGGACACTGAAGCTTTCTTT
TRBV6-5	few	NA	TRBJ2-3	CASSSPGTLRDTQYF	TGTGCCAGCAGTTCTCCGGGAACCTTGAGGGATACGCAGTATTTT
TRBV2	NA	TRBD1	TRBJ1-2	CASRVGTAENYGYTF	TGTGCCAGCAGAGTTGGGACAGCAGAGAACTATGGCTACACCTTC
TRBV12-3/TRBV12-4	few	TRBD1	TRBJ2-5	CASRPGTGQETQYF	TGTGCCAGCAGGCCCGGGACAGGTCAAGAGACCCAGTACTTC
TRBV20-1	NA	NA	TRBJ2-5	CSARRYPGDGETQYF	TGCAGTGCTAGACGATATCCAGGGGACGGGGAGACCCAGTACTTC
TRBV5-1	NA	NA	TRBJ2-1	CASSSGRGNYNEQFF	TGCGCCAGCAGTTCCGGACGGGGGAACTACAATGAGCAGTTCTTC
TRBV27	few	NA	TRBJ2-1	CASRHPHREQFF	TGTGCCAGCAGGCATCCTCATCGTGAGCAGTTCTTC
TRBV7-9	few	TRBD1	TRBJ1-2	CASSPQGVNGYTF	TGTGCCAGCAGCCCACAGGGGGTCAATGGCTACACCTTC
TRBV20-1	NA	NA	TRBJ2-3	CSARILTETQYF	TGCAGTGCTAGGATCCTCACAGAGACGCAGTATTTT
TRBV3-1	many	NA	TRBJ2-7	CASSQGNRWEQYF	TGTGCCAGCAGCCAAGGAAATAGATGGGAGCAGTACTTC
TRBV18	few	TRBD1	TRBJ1-4	CASSPGQGEKLFF	TGTGCCAGCTCACCGGGACAGGGAGAAAAACTGTTTTTT
TRBV28	NA	NA	TRBJ2-1	CASRRRQVTVAYNEQFF	TGTGCCAGCAGGAGGAGGCAGGTTACGGTCGCCTACAATGAGCAGTTCTTC
TRBV10-3	few	TRBD1	TRBJ2-1	CAIRAWTGDQDYNEQFF	TGTGCCATCAGAGCCTGGACAGGGGATCAAGACTACAATGAGCAGTTCTTC
TRBV2	few	TRBD2	TRBJ2-3	CASSSRLAATDTQYF	TGTGCCAGCAGTTCTCGACTAGCGGCCACAGATACGCAGTATTTT
TRBV12-3/TRBV12-4	few	NA	TRBJ2-5	CASSPWGAASQETQYF	TGTGCCAGCAGTCCCTGGGGGGCCGCTTCCCAAGAGACCCAGTACTTC
TRBV6-6	NA	NA	TRBJ2-7	CASSGYRNYEQYF	TGTGCCAGCAGTGGGTACAGAAACTACGAGCAGTACTTC
TRBV20-1	NA	NA	TRBJ2-7	CSTPRSSYNEQYF	TGCAGCACCCCCAGGAGCTCCTACAATGAGCAGTACTTC
TRBV6-2/TRBV6-3	NA	NA	TRBJ1-2	CAVRDDPYGYTF	TGTGCCGTCCGAGACGACCCCTATGGCTACACCTTC
TRBV7-2	NA	NA	TRBJ2-5	CASSAGRKETQYF	TGTGCCAGCAGCGCAGGCCGCAAAGAGACCCAGTACTTC
TRBV12-3/TRBV12-4	NA	TRBD2	TRBJ2-1	CASSFSGGGPYNEQFF	TGTGCCAGCAGTTTTAGCGGGGGAGGCCCCTACAATGAGCAGTTCTTC
TRBV25-1	NA	NA	TRBJ2-7	CASSESPGNEQYF	TGTGCCAGCAGTGAATCCCCAGGCAACGAGCAGTACTTC
TRBV20-1	NA	NA	TRBJ2-1	CSATPISYNGQFF	TGCAGTGCTACCCCAATCTCCTACAATGGGCAGTTCTTC
TRBV7-8	NA	TRBD2	TRBJ2-7	CASSLSQRGAPGSRETRYF	TGTGCCAGCAGCTTATCTCAGCGGGGGGCCCCCGGCTCACGTGAGACCCGGTACTTC
TRBV7-2	NA	NA	TRBJ1-5	CASSLAARADQPQHF	TGTGCCAGCAGCTTAGCCGCCAGGGCCGATCAGCCCCAGCATTTT
TRBV12-3/TRBV12-4	NA	NA	TRBJ2-7	CASSFYVRGVEQYF	TGTGCCAGCAGTTTTTACGTAAGGGGGGTCGAGCAGTACTTC
TRBV27	NA	TRBD1	TRBJ2-4	CASSLTGVGNIQYF	TGTGCCAGCAGCCTGACAGGGGTAGGGAACATTCAGTACTTC
TRBV5-6	NA	TRBD1	TRBJ1-2	CASSPGTVGIGGYTF	TGTGCCAGCAGCCCCGGGACAGTTGGCATTGGAGGCTACACCTTC
TRBV7-4	few	TRBD2	TRBJ2-5	CASSNKNEGTSGAPGETQYF	TGTGCCAGCAGCAACAAGAATGAAGGGACTAGCGGGGCCCCGGGGGAGACCCAGTACTTC
TRBV4-1	few	NA	TRBJ2-7	CASSQVSTYEQYF	TGCGCCAGCAGCCAAGTTAGCACCTACGAGCAGTACTTC
TRBV20-1	few	TRBD2	TRBJ2-7	CSAPGTSGYYEQYF	TGCAGTGCTCCCGGGACTAGCGGCTACTACGAGCAGTACTTC
TRBV10-3	NA	NA	TRBJ1-3	CAITKGGESGNTIYF	TGTGCCATCACCAAGGGGGGCGAATCTGGAAACACCATATATTTT
TRBV20-1	few	NA	TRBJ2-5	CSARDLYPPETQYF	TGCAGTGCTAGAGACCTGTACCCTCCGGAGACCCAGTACTTC